The 8 T cell receptor beta chains reported below all come from one sample, sequenced in a study of cytomegalovirus exposure and HLA in healthy donors. Libraries were prepared by immunoSEQ multiplex PCR; TCRdb keeps only in-frame clonotypes and omits some of them. The sample carries fewer than 300,000 clones, around nine tenths recorded once. Sequencing was carried out using PBMCs. The source is a woman between 18 and 29 years old in good health and CMV-seronegative.

The gene calls are TRBV2 and TRBJ2-7; D gene ambiguous. The germline V gene encodes CDR1 SNHLY and CDR2 FYNNEI. Trimming left V 6 bases short and J 3 bases short, with 6 bases between. CDR3 length: 11 residues. For the CDR3, the DNA is TGTGCCAGCAGCAGTCGCTACGAGCAGTACTTC. This codes for CASSSRYEQYF.

V is TRBV30 and J is TRBJ2-7, with 7 bases that match TRBD1. J lost 3 bases, V lost 3 bases, and 5 bases had no gene match. CDR1 and CDR2 from the germline V gene are GTSNPN and SVGIG (reference sequence). The CDR3 length is 13 residues. The CDR3 loop reads CAWSLQGSYEQYF. The CDR3, as DNA: TGTGCCTGGAGCCTACAGGGGAGCTACGAGCAGTACTTC.

This clone showed up just a few times. The chain uses TRBV6-4 and TRBJ2-1; 7 nucleotides match TRBD2. V dropped 0 bases and J dropped 6; count of bases not matched to a gene: 5. Looked up from germline, CDR1 is MRHNA and CDR2 is SNTAGT. The CDR3 consists of 15 residues. Here the CDR3 DNA reads TGTGCCAGCAGTGACTCGAGCGGGACGGGCAATGAGCAGTTCTTC. This gives the protein CASSDSSGTGNEQFF.

V is TRBV5-1 and J is TRBJ1-1, with no clear D. Trimming removed 1 base from V and 7 bases from J, with 8 bases in between. The CDR3 length is 12 residues. Germline CDR1 reads SGHRS; CDR2 reads YFSETQ. CDR3 DNA: TGCGCCAGCAGCTTGAGCCAGGATGAAGCTTTCTTT. It encodes CASSLSQDEAFF.

V and J are TRBV4-3 and TRBJ2-1; TRBD2 aligns across 10 bases. The length of the CDR3 is 15 residues. Germline V gene data show CDR1 as LGHNA and CDR2 as YSLEER. Unmatched junction bases numbered 8, after V lost 4 bases and J lost 8 bases. The CDR3 DNA reads as TGCGCCAGCAGCCCGAAAGCGGGAGGGCCCGATGAGCAGTTCTTC. The encoded protein is CASSPKAGGPDEQFF.

This clone appeared a single time. In DNA form, the CDR3 reads TGCAGCGGGACCGGGACAGGGGGCAAGAAAGCCTACAATGAGCAGTTCTTC. Protein product: CSGTGTGGKKAYNEQFF. The chain joins TRBV29-1 to TRBJ2-1; 12 positions match TRBD1. The CDR3 length is 17 residues. Trimming at V came to 7 bases and at J to 2 bases, leaving 12 bases not matched to a gene. Germline V CDR1 and CDR2: SQVTM, ANQGSEA.

V is TRBV4-1 and J is TRBJ1-1; D remains ambiguous. Trimming stripped 1 base from V and 2 bases from J, with 5 bases between. The CDR3 spans 13 residues. Germline loops: CDR1 MGHRA, CDR2 YSYEKL. The CDR3 DNA sequence: TGCGCCAGCAGCCAAGGTCGTAACACTGAAGCTTTCTTT. This encodes CASSQGRNTEAFF.

V usage is TRBV10-2 and J usage is TRBJ2-1; D is unresolved. V was trimmed by 4 bases and J by 2 bases, leaving 12 bases between them. The CDR3 is made up of 15 amino acids. Germline CDR1 is WSHSY and CDR2 is SAAADI. The CDR3 DNA sequence: TGCGCCAGCAGTGGATTTAATCCGGCCTACAATGAGCAGTTCTTC. The encoded protein is CASSGFNPAYNEQFF.